This T cell receptor (beta chain) was observed in a study of shared clonotypes between healthy human individuals. Notes on the study in general: Limited genetic and exposure-history diversity came from having few donors.

Template for every sorted-subset replicate PCR totaled approximately 0.2 ug DNA, about 30,000 T cell genomes. The protocol was immunoSEQ multiplex PCR, while the TCRdb copy is restricted to in-frame clones and leaves out a portion. The repertoire consists of around 690,000 clones, with about nine tenths occurring once and the leading ten covering about a third. Worth noting for this clone: Its matching antigen is unknown.

The junction had 4 bases not matched to a gene; V was cut back by 2 bases and J by 1 base. Germline V gene lookup returns CDR1 MNHNY and CDR2 SVGAGI (reference sequence). The CDR3 has 15 amino acids. Healthy and HIV-negative, the adult donors had no recent acute infections or vaccinations. Sequenced material: memory CD8+ T cells from PBMCs. Subset reported: CD45RO+ cells pooled with CCR7-negative TemRA cells. The J gene is TRBJ1-1, the V gene TRBV6-6; 7 bases are shared with TRBD1. The sequence was obtained from a man aged 18 to 30 in good health. Some clones in this sample may be carry-over from other donors' samples. The CDR3 DNA reads as TGTGCCAGCAGTTACAAGGACAGGCCGAACACTGAAGCTTTCTTT. Protein: CASSYKDRPNTEAFF.